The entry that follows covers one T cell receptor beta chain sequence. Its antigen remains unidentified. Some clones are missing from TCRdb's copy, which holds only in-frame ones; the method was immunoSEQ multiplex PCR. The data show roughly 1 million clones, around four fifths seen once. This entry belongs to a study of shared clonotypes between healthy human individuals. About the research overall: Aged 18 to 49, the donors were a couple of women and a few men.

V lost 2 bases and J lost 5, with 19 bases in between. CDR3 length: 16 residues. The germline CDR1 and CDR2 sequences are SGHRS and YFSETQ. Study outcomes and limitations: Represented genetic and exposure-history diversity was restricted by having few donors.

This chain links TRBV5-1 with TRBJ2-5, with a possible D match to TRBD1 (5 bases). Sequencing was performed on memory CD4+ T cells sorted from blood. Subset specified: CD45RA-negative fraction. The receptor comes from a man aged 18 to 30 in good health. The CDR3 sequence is CASSFLGETGRETQYF. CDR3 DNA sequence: TGCGCCAGCAGCTTCCTAGGGGAAACAGGTAGGGAGACCCAGTACTTC.